This T cell receptor beta chain was identified in a study of T cell repertoires in cytomegalovirus infection (dated by TCRdb to about 2019). For context, the study as a whole: The peptide stimulations were aimed at well-studied HLA-B-restricted epitopes as well as recently identified HLA-C-restricted CMV epitopes, whose presentation resists viral immunomodulation. The HLA type of each donor mattered for the analysis, because public TCR beta signatures pointed to carriage of CMV infection along with the matching HLA type.

Study-wide findings and limitations: The ex vivo response was dominated by HLA-C-restricted CMV-specific TCR beta clonotypes, and the single most frequent clonotype in two of eight donors was supplied by these HLA-C-restricted clonotypes. Carriers of CMV infection plus the relevant HLA type were discriminated by the cumulative frequency of public TCR beta family members in the study cohort and in an independent roughly 370-donor cohort.

In regard to this clonotype: It lacks a known antigen. Base qualities are not at hand, and no much larger clone is one base apart.

The treatment or condition label here, explained by the study, means: in vitro stimulation with specific CMV peptide epitopes to enrich CMV-specific T cells. Sequencer: Illumina HiSeq 1500. TCRdb handled the public reads itself, with Q25 trimming in fastp and clone calling in MiXCR, and kept productive beta chains. Each CDR3 protein appears once, grouped with its most common genes and DNA. The sample profile shows roughly 68,000 distinct CDR3 sequences; 20% to 25% of them were found once. The ten largest make up roughly two thirds of the sample. From the cysteine up to the phenylalanine, the CDR3 has a length of 15 residues. Just the 45-base CDR3 DNA is kept, in frame starting at base 1. Unmatched junction bases come to 5, with V trimmed by 0 bases and J by 4 bases. In the germline V gene, CDR1 corresponds to SGHVS and CDR2 to FQNEAQ.

The TCR comes from a human donor in good health (CMV status not recorded). Some clones in this sample may be carry-over from other donors' samples. The sequence joins TRBV7-8 to TRBJ2-5; 7 middle bases align to TRBD2. The sequencing here drew on CD8+ T cells from cultured PBMCs, taken from culture after CMV antigen stimulation. The DNA sequence is TGTGCCAGCAGCTTAGCGGGGGGGAGGGCAGAGACCCAGTACTTC. Its product reads: CASSLAGGRAETQYF. Where the CDR3 stops, the reference TRBV7-8 and TRBJ2-5 genes take over; the full variable domain is GAGVSQSPRYKVAKRGQDVALRCDPISGHVSLFWYQQALGQGPEFLTYFQNEAQLDKSGLPSDRFFAERPEGSVSTLKIQRTQQEDSAVYLCASSLAGGRAETQYFGPGTRLLVL.